This paragraph reports one T cell receptor beta chain. The sample originates from a study of T-cell memory formation after mild COVID-19. The overall study: The study found TCR clusters largely donor specific.

Constant-segment primers and 5'RACE yielded cDNA libraries for TCR alpha and TCR beta, each carrying sample barcodes and UMIs. TCRdb analysed the 5' RACE reads with MiXCR anew, one entry per CDR3 protein. Seen here are roughly 510,000 distinct CDR3 sequences, around 16% observed once, and the top ten hold about 7.5%. CDR1 is LNHNV, CDR2 YYDKDF, per germline (reference sequence). The CDR3 sequence is 15 residues long. Trimming stripped 4 bases from V and 0 bases from J, with 7 bases between. Sample: PBMCs or a T cell subset sorted from them (not recorded which). The chain uses TRBV15 and TRBJ1-6; D is unresolved. This receptor was identified in an adult woman who had mild COVID-19 (a few samples of this study predate the infection). Cell type and time point are not known. The CDR3 DNA reads TGTGCCACCAGCAACAGCAGCTCCTATAATTCACCCCTCCACTTT. It encodes CATSNSSSYNSPLHF. The whole variable domain, filled in from reference TRBV15 and TRBJ1-6, reads DAMVIQNPRYQVTQFGKPVTLSCSQTLNHNVMYWYQQKSSQAPKLLFHYYDKDFNNEADTPDNFQSRRPNTSFCFLDIRSPGLGDTAMYLCATSNSSSYNSPLHFGNGTRLTVT.